This T cell receptor (beta chain) is drawn from a study of shared clonotypes between healthy human individuals (TCRdb year 2020). At the level of the whole study: A few men and two women, aged 18 to 49 years, made up the cohort. For each donor, three plates each were used for CD4 naive and CD4 memory, two plates were used for CD8 naive, and one plate was used for CD8 memory. The study deeply sequenced blood TCR repertoires of several healthy adults to estimate repertoire size and the extent of clonotype sharing between individuals. Different laboratories and diverse techniques were used to prepare libraries and sequence TCR repertoires, to increase sequencing depth and limit assay-specific biases. Each donor's leukapheresis produced roughly between roughly 0.85 and 10 billion PBMCs. Study-wide findings and limitations: Naive subsets generally had larger estimated clonotype richness than memory subsets. Clonotypes shared by all four sorted-subset donors showed higher generation probabilities than non-shared clonotypes. Around 5.4% of naive CD4, roughly 3.5% of naive CD8, about 2.5% of memory CD4, and 0.35% to 0.5% of memory CD8 clonotypes were shared across a few donors. Pairwise subsampling indicated that sequencing depth was expected to affect the degree of clonotype sharing among donors. Only blood was sampled, and tissue TCR repertoires likely differ from those in blood. Incomplete sequencing was indicated by rarefaction of sorted-subset datasets, despite the large sequencing depth. Because the study included only a small number of donors, the genetic and exposure-history diversity represented was limited.

Healthy HIV-negative adults with no recently reported acute infections or vaccinations were included as donors. Every donor was a Caucasian adult living in Nashville, Tennessee, USA. CD4+ T cells were enriched by magnetic negative selection, after which naive cells were positively selected on CD45RA and the negative fraction was taken as the memory subset. Blood was obtained by leukapheresis, after which PBMCs were separated by Ficoll-Histopaque density gradient centrifugation and cryopreserved in liquid nitrogen vapor phase. Analytical flow cytometry was used to check the purity and quantity of every magnetically sorted T cell population. Each sorted fraction had its genomic DNA isolated and then quantified by UV absorbance on a Nanodrop 2000c. As to this clone: It has no known antigen specificity. No base quality information exists; no much larger clone differs at one position.

Using the deep immunoSEQ assay, multiplex PCR amplified TCR CDR3 regions from genomic DNA. Extracted genomic DNA from each cell subset was distributed evenly across all wells of several immunoSEQ 96-well plates, and each plate was treated as a replicate. Each replicate PCR for sorted subsets received about 180 ng genomic DNA, equal to tens of thousands of T cell genomes. The purified libraries were quantified using a Qubit 3.0 fluorometer, sized with a Bioanalyzer 2100, and then quantified again using the KAPA Library Quantification kit. Every immunoSEQ 96-well plate was sequenced on a separate single-read 150-cycle Illumina NextSeq 550 flow cell. Per the source publication's procedure: The immunoSEQ output contained only junctional sequences without quality scores, so filtering could not match that applied to full-length reads. To assign V/J genes and CDR3, sequences were annotated using PyIR, a Python wrapper for IgBLAST v1.9, with IMGT germline references. Reads were filtered out if the reads had weak V/J assignments (E-value above 1e-6), no CDR3, stop codons, out-of-frame junctions, or ambiguous translated residues. A V3J clonotype was defined by an identical inferred V gene, J gene, and CDR3 amino acid sequence. Percentage overlap between repertoires was calculated by dividing the number of shared unique clonotypes by the size of the smaller repertoire. Three approaches were used to assess repertoire richness: RTK rarefaction, the Chao1 estimator, and Recon v2.1 estimates of unobserved clonotypes. OLGA was used to compute generation probabilities for all TCRbeta clonotypes that the gDNA method yielded from a handful of donors. Here the immuneACCESS table is served through TCRdb, limited to in-frame sequences with V and J called. Missing clones are a known gap in these copies; in checked studies unresolved V genes cover under half, and the rest lacks a known reason. V, J and clone size were drawn from that table, and D and trimming were deduced from the DNA. Within this sample are more than 850,000 clones, with 75% to 80% of them counted one time only. The biggest ten clones account for more than 0.5% of the sample.

Deletion took 0 bases off V and 8 bases off J, with a span of 12 bases between the germline ends. CDR1 and CDR2, per the germline V gene (reference sequence), are WNHNN and SYGVQD. The CDR3 holds 14 amino acids from the cysteine to the phenylalanine. Only CDR3 DNA remains: 42 bases, in frame from the first base. Rearrangement joined TRBV10-1 to TRBJ2-3; the D segment could be TRBD2, given 5 matching bases. The sequencing input was memory CD4+ T cells from PBMCs. The sample's cell subset or site label, in plain terms: CD45RA-negative fraction. The source of this sequence is a man aged 18 to 30 in good health. Some clones in this sample may be carry-over from other donors' samples. The CDR3 here reads CASSESSAAGTQYF. In nucleotide form, the sequence is TGCGCCAGCAGTGAGTCTTCCGCCGCGGGTACGCAGTATTTT.